This T cell receptor beta chain was identified during a study of early T cells in non-severe SARS-CoV-2 infection. In the study overall: Sequencing of unsorted whole blood was done on bulk RNA, leaving chains unpaired.

This clonotype was detected a few times. The antigen remains undetermined. The CDR3 runs 16 residues. Germline-derived CDR1 and CDR2 are MGHDK and SYGVNS. V gave up 5 bases and J gave up 8 bases; unmatched junction bases: 9. Study-wide points: A preference for anti-spike CD8 responses marked VDJdb matching, which missed private and CD4 specificities.

Unique molecular identifiers tagged individual cDNA molecules. Each CDR3 protein gets one entry after TCRdb re-called the 5' RACE reads with MiXCR. The top ten clones hold 3.9% of a sample with tens of thousands of distinct CDR3 sequences, about 5.9% of them seen once. The sequence came from an adult who was a healthcare worker with PCR-confirmed SARS-CoV-2 infection or an uninfected control (not recorded which). The chain combines TRBV25-1 with TRBJ2-1; 13 positions agree with TRBD2. What was sequenced was whole blood. CDR3 loop: CASSQLAGGPGDEQFF. The CDR3, as DNA: TGTGCCAGCAGTCAACTAGCGGGGGGGCCAGGGGATGAGCAGTTCTTC. Full variable domain (missing parts from reference TRBV25-1 and TRBJ2-1): EADIYQTPRYLVIGTGKKITLECSQTMGHDKMYWYQQDPGMELHLIHYSYGVNSTEKGDLSSESTVSRIRTEHFPLTLESARPSHTSQYLCASSQLAGGPGDEQFFGPGTRLTVL.